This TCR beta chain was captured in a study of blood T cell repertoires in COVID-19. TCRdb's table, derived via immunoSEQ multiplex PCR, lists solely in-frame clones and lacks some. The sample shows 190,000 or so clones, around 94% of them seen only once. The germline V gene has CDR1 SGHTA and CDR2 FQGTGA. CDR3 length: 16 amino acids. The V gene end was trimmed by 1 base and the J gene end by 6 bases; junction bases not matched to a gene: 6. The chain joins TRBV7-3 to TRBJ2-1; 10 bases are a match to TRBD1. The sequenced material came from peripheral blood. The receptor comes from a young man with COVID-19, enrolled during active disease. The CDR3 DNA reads TGTGCCAGCAGCTTAAGAGTCGGACAGGGGGTCAATGAGCAGTTCTTC. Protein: CASSLRVGQGVNEQFF.